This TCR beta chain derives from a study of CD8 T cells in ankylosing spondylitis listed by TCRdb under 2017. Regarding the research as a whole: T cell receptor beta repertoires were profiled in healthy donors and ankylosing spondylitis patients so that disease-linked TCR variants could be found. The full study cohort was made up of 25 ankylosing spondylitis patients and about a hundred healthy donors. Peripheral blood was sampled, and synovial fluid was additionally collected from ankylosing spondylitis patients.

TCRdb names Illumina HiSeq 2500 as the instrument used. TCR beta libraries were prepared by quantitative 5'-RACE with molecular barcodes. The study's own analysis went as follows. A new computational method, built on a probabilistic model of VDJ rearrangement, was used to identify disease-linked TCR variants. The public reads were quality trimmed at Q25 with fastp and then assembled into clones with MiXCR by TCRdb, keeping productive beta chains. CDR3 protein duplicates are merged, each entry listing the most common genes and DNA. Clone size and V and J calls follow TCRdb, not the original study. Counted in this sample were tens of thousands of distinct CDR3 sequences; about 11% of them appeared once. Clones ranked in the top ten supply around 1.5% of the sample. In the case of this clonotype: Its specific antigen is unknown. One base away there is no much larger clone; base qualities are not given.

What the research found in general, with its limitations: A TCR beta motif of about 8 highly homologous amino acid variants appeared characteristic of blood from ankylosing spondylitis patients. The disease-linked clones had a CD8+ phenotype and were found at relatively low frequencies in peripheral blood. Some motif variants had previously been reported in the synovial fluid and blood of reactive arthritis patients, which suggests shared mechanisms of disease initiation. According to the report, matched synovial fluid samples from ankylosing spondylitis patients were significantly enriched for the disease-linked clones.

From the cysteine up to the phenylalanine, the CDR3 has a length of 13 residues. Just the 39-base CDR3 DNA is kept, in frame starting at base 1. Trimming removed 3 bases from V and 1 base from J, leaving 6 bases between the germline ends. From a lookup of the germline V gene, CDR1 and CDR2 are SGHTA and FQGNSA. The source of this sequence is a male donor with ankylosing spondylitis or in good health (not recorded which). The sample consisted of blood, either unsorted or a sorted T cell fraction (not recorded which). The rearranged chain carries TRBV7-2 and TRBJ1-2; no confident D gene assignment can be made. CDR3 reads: CASSFGVNYGYTF. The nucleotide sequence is TGTGCCAGCAGCTTTGGGGTTAACTATGGCTACACCTTC. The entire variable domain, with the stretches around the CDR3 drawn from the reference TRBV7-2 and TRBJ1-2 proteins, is GAGVSQSPSNKVTEKGKDVELRCDPISGHTALYWYRQSLGQGLEFLIYFQGNSAPDKSGLPSDRFSAERTGGSVSTLTIQRTQQEDSAVYLCASSFGVNYGYTFGSGTRLTVV.